A single sample is the source of the 10 T cell receptor beta chains below, sequenced in a study of shared clonotypes between healthy human individuals. Naive CD8 cells, CD45RO-negative and positively selected for CCR7, excluded terminally differentiated effector memory CD45RA+ cells. This table comes from immunoSEQ multiplex PCR, and its TCRdb copy is limited to in-frame clones, with some not included. The sample consists of roughly 2,000,000 clones, 90% to 95% of them appearing once. Sequencing used naive CD8+ T cells from PBMCs. These TCRs come from a man between 18 and 35 years old in good health. Some clones in this sample may be carry-over from other donors' samples.

This clone is a singleton in its sample. The J gene is TRBJ2-2, the V gene TRBV29-1; TRBD1 agrees at 10 bases. Germline CDR1 SQVTM, CDR2 ANQGSEA. The CDR3 spans 14 residues. The J segment lost 0 bases and the V segment lost 7 bases, leaving 2 bases of the junction unmatched. The CDR3 reads CSGQGAANTGELFF. DNA of the CDR3: TGCAGCGGACAGGGGGCCGCGAACACCGGGGAGCTGTTTTTT.

V and J are TRBV10-2 and TRBJ1-1; tentatively, D is TRBD1 (5 bases). The CDR3 covers 16 residues. Germline CDR1 is WSHSY and CDR2 is SAAADI. Trimming left V 8 bases short and J 0 bases short, with 19 bases between. Here the CDR3 DNA reads TGCGCCAGCTCAAACGGGGGACGATTCATGAACACTGAAGCTTTCTTT. Amino acids: CASSNGGRFMNTEAFF.

The gene calls are TRBV4-3 and TRBJ2-1, with TRBD2 matching 14 bases. J lost 6 bases, V lost 4 bases, and 2 bases had no gene match. The CDR3 is made up of 15 amino acids. Germline CDR1 reads LGHNA; CDR2 reads YSLEER. CDR3 bases: TGCGCCAGCAGCCGCGGGACTAGCGGGAGCAATGAGCAGTTCTTC. Amino acids: CASSRGTSGSNEQFF.

The V gene is TRBV27, the J gene TRBJ1-5; 12 nucleotides align to TRBD1. Per the germline V gene, CDR1 is MNHEY and CDR2 is SMNVEV (reference sequence). The ends lost 6 bases at V and 6 bases at J; junction bases unmatched: 6. The CDR3 is made up of 15 amino acids. The CDR3, as DNA: TGTGCCAGCAGGGCAGGGACAGGGGGCCGTCAGCCCCAGCATTTT. Its protein product is CASRAGTGGRQPQHF.

The rearrangement uses TRBV7-3 and TRBJ2-6; 12 bases are shared with TRBD1. V lost 4 bases and J lost 3; bases outside the gene matches: 7. Germline values: CDR1 SGHTA, CDR2 FQGTGA. The CDR3 contains 18 residues. The CDR3, as DNA: TGTGCCAGCAGCTCTCCGGGACAGGGGGCGCTTGGGGCCAACGTCCTGACTTTC. Translating gives CASSSPGQGALGANVLTF.

The genes are TRBV28 and TRBJ1-5; D remains ambiguous. Germline CDR1 and CDR2: MDHEN and SYDVKM. Trimming pared 2 bases from V and 6 bases from J, leaving 8 bases between. The CDR3 is 13 amino acids. The chain's CDR3 is CASSLKGFQPQHF. For the CDR3, the DNA is TGTGCCAGCAGTTTAAAGGGTTTTCAGCCCCAGCATTTT.

This chain links TRBV6-1 with TRBJ2-3, with 7 bases fitting TRBD2. CDR3 length: 15 residues. J lost 4 bases, V lost 6 bases, and 10 bases had no gene match. The germline gives CDR1 MNHNS, CDR2 SASEGT. The CDR3 here is CASRTWGRVADTQYF. DNA for the CDR3: TGTGCCAGCAGGACGTGGGGGAGGGTAGCAGATACGCAGTATTTT.

This clone appeared once. This chain uses TRBV27 with TRBJ1-2; D gene uncertain. V was pared by 8 bases and J by 5 bases, with 21 bases between. The CDR3 is 15 residues long. Germline V lookup: CDR1 MNHEY, CDR2 SMNVEV (reference sequence). This chain's CDR3 is CASALGASSPYGYTF. CDR3 coding DNA: TGTGCCAGCGCCTTGGGAGCCTCGAGCCCATATGGCTACACCTTC.

This clone was observed once. This chain connects TRBV27 to TRBJ2-7; D could derive from TRBD1 or TRBD2 (5 bases each). CDR1 is MNHEY, CDR2 SMNVEV, per germline (reference sequence). Trimming shortened V by 8 bases and J by 4 bases, and 18 bases separated the two germline ends. The CDR3 totals 14 residues. The CDR3 region has the DNA TGTGCCAGCGGGACCGCTGAACTGGGGTACGAGCAGTACTTC. It codes for CASGTAELGYEQYF.

This clone has only one observation. The chain uses TRBV4-3 and TRBJ2-3; D unclear. Between the trimmed V and J ends, which lost 1 base and 0 bases, there was a span of 11 bases. The CDR3 has 16 residues. Germline-derived CDR1 and CDR2 are LGHNA and YSLEER. The CDR3 bases are TGCGCCAGCAGCCAAGCAGCGCCTACTAGCACAGATACGCAGTATTTT. It encodes CASSQAAPTSTDTQYF.